The clone carrying this T cell receptor (beta chain) was counted only a few times. Using its own MiXCR run on the 5' RACE reads, TCRdb lists one record per CDR3 protein. The data show about 90,000 distinct CDR3 sequences, more than 10% seen once. This sample stems from a study of early T cells in non-severe SARS-CoV-2 infection. Germline CDR1 reads DFQATT; CDR2 reads SNEGSKA (reference sequence). V was pared by 4 bases and J by 0 bases, with 2 bases of the junction left unmatched. The CDR3 totals 13 residues. The receptor was derived from an adult who was a healthcare worker with PCR-confirmed SARS-CoV-2 infection or an uninfected control (not recorded which). Source: whole blood, taken at baseline. The chain employs TRBV20-1 and TRBJ1-2, with 7 bases matching TRBD1. DNA for the CDR3: TGCAGTGCTAAGACAGGGACTAACTATGGCTACACCTTC. Translation gives CSAKTGTNYGYTF.